The subject of this entry is one T cell receptor (beta chain). Its antigen is unidentified. These data belong to a study of cytomegalovirus exposure and HLA in healthy donors. Study information: Early release data held about 92 million unique TCRs from HLA-typed donors. Whole-study findings and limits: 87-base-pair reads could not separate some V segments, including TRBV6-2 and TRBV6-3. Presence/absence analyses rested on an assumption that sequencing depth was roughly uniform across donors. Several of the most significant clusters were apparently associated with common viral pathogens in a later analysis.

Primers: 60 Vbeta forward and 13 Jbeta reverse. Here immunoSEQ multiplex PCR was the method, and the copy in TCRdb shows in-frame clones only, minus some. The sample comprises some 210,000 clones, almost 80% of which are singletons, and approximately 3.8% rests with the top ten. Germline V CDR1 and CDR2: ENHRY, SYGVKD. Germline trimming cut 2 bases from V and 3 bases from J; bases unmatched to any gene: 6. CDR3 size: 16 residues. This TCR derives from a male donor in good health and CMV-seronegative. What was sequenced was PBMCs. The V call is TRBV10-3, the J call TRBJ1-3, with 8 positions matching TRBD1. CDR3 region: CAISEGQGLYGNTIYF. DNA for the CDR3: TGTGCCATCAGTGAGGGACAGGGATTATATGGAAACACCATATATTTT.